This is a list of T cell receptor beta chains from one sample in a study of blood T cell repertoires in COVID-19. Assay used: immunoSEQ multiplex PCR; TCRdb lists only in-frame clones, some missing. The sample gives about 270,000 clones, approximately 89% of which show up once; 2.5% to 3% is in the top ten. Source material: PBMCs or T cells enriched from blood (not recorded which). Source of these receptors: a middle-aged man who had been exposed to COVID-19. The CDR3 runs from the conserved cysteine through the conserved F or W. The D gene is left open where the match is weak. Size values are once, few and many counts, or a class for expanded clones, and some rows have none.

-,TRBV5-1,15,TRBJ2-1,TRBD2,TGCGCCAGCAGCTTCGGGCTAGCGGAGGACAATGAGCAGTTCTTC,CASSFGLAEDNEQFF
-,TRBV3-1/TRBV3-2,17,TRBJ2-1,-,TGTGCCAGCAGCCACCTTAGCCGGGGGAGCTCCTACAATGAGCAGTTCTTC,CASSHLSRGSSYNEQFF
-,TRBV18,14,TRBJ2-5,TRBD1,TGTGCCAGCTCACCGGCAGGGGGCTATGAGACCCAGTACTTC,CASSPAGGYETQYF
-,TRBV30,15,TRBJ1-2,-,TGTGCCTGGAGTGTACAGGGTCGAAGAAACTATGGCTACACCTTC,CAWSVQGRRNYGYTF
-,TRBV3-1/TRBV3-2,13,TRBJ2-1,TRBD2,TGTGCCAGCGCCGGGACTAGTTACCATGAGCAGTTCTTC,CASAGTSYHEQFF
-,TRBV29-1,13,TRBJ1-5,-,TGCAGCGCTAGGACAGACCATAGTCAGCCCCAGCATTTT,CSARTDHSQPQHF
-,TRBV18,13,TRBJ1-4,-,TGTGCCAGCTCACCAGGGGCGGGGGAAAAACTGTTTTTT,CASSPGAGEKLFF
-,TRBV5-4,14,TRBJ1-5,TRBD1,TGTGCCAGCAGCTCTCAGGGGGCGAAACAGCCCCAGCATTTT,CASSSQGAKQPQHF
-,TRBV3-1/TRBV3-2,15,TRBJ2-3,TRBD1,TGTGCCAGCAGCCATAGAGACAGGGGACTTGATACGCAGTATTTT,CASSHRDRGLDTQYF
-,TRBV28,10,TRBJ1-1,-,TGTGCCAGCAGGGACAGAGAAGCTTTCTTT,CASRDREAFF
-,TRBV7-9,13,TRBJ1-2,TRBD1,TGTGCCAGCAGCCTCGACAGGGGGCTTGGCTACACCTTC,CASSLDRGLGYTF
-,TRBV12-3/TRBV12-4,13,TRBJ2-5,-,TGTGCCAGCAGTATACAGGGCCAAGAGACCCAGTACTTC,CASSIQGQETQYF
-,TRBV5-4,15,TRBJ2-3,-,TGTGCCAGCAGCGACGGGACTCCCGCCACAGATACGCAGTATTTT,CASSDGTPATDTQYF
-,TRBV4-3,16,TRBJ2-2,TRBD2,TGCGCCAGCAGCCTTAACGCGGCGGGAGGGCCCGGGGAGCTGTTTTTT,CASSLNAAGGPGELFF
-,TRBV6-5,14,TRBJ2-2,-,TGTGCCAGCAGTACGCGGTCGAACACCGGGGAGCTGTTTTTT,CASSTRSNTGELFF
-,TRBV6-6,12,TRBJ2-5,-,TGTGCCAGCAGTTACGGGTCGGGGACCCAGTACTTC,CASSYGSGTQYF
-,TRBV28,15,TRBJ1-1,TRBD1,TGTGCCAGCAGTTTTGCGGGACAGGGGGACCCCGAAGCTTTCTTT,CASSFAGQGDPEAFF
-,TRBV10-1,15,TRBJ2-1,TRBD2,TGCGCCAGCAGTGCTACCAGCGGGAGAGGGGATGAGCAGTTCTTC,CASSATSGRGDEQFF
-,TRBV4-1,12,TRBJ1-5,-,TGCGCCAGCAGGTCGGGAGATCAGCCCCAGCATTTT,CASRSGDQPQHF
-,TRBV29-1,15,TRBJ2-2,TRBD1,TGCAGCGTTGGAACCGGGACAGTTGACACCGGGGAGCTGTTTTTT,CSVGTGTVDTGELFF
-,TRBV19,17,TRBJ2-1,TRBD2,TGTGCCAGTAGTATCGTAACCGGACTAGCGGTAAACAATGAGCAGTTCTTC,CASSIVTGLAVNNEQFF
-,TRBV10-2,17,TRBJ2-5,TRBD2,TGCGCCAGCAGTGAGGGCGCGGCTAGCGGTTACCAAGAGACCCAGTACTTC,CASSEGAASGYQETQYF
-,TRBV4-1,15,TRBJ2-7,TRBD1,TGCGCCAGCAGCCAAGTCATGGACAGGACCTACGAGCAGTACTTC,CASSQVMDRTYEQYF
-,TRBV6-2/TRBV6-3,15,TRBJ1-1,TRBD1,TGTGCCAGCAGTTACTACGGACAGGGAAACACTGAAGCTTTCTTT,CASSYYGQGNTEAFF
-,TRBV29-1,14,TRBJ1-2,TRBD1,TGCAGCGTGATGAGCCGGGACAGGGAAGGTGGCTACACCTTC,CSVMSRDREGGYTF
-,TRBV12-5,14,TRBJ1-1,-,TGTGCTAGTGGTTTGAGGGGGAGATCGGCTGAAGCTTTCTTT,CASGLRGRSAEAFF
-,TRBV4-2,21,TRBJ2-3,TRBD1,TGTGCCAGCAGCCAAGATGGAATCGGGACAGGAGTACTTCTGCGGACAGATACGCAGTATTTT,CASSQDGIGTGVLLRTDTQYF
-,TRBV19,15,TRBJ2-2,-,TGTGCCAGTAGTATCGCGGGACGGGGCACCGGGGAGCTGTTTTTT,CASSIAGRGTGELFF
-,TRBV14,15,TRBJ2-1,-,TGTGCCAGCAGCCAAGTTGCTAGCGCCTACAATGAGCAGTTCTTC,CASSQVASAYNEQFF
-,TRBV15,16,TRBJ1-1,-,TGTGCCACCAGCAGAGATCGTAGGGGAGGGAACACTGAAGCTTTCTTT,CATSRDRRGGNTEAFF
-,TRBV6-5,15,TRBJ1-5,-,TGTGCCAGCAGTTACGGGCAGCTTAGCAATCAGCCCCAGCATTTT,CASSYGQLSNQPQHF
-,TRBV25-1,15,TRBJ2-7,TRBD1,TGTGCCAGCAGTGTAGAGGACAGGGATCCCTACGAGCAGTACTTC,CASSVEDRDPYEQYF
-,TRBV9,15,TRBJ1-1,-,TGTGCCAGCAGCGTGGACAGTAAAATGAACACTGAAGCTTTCTTT,CASSVDSKMNTEAFF
few,TRBV5-1,15,TRBJ1-1,TRBD1,TGCGCCAGCAGCGGAGAACAGGGGAGGAACACTGAAGCTTTCTTT,CASSGEQGRNTEAFF
-,TRBV12-5,11,TRBJ2-1,TRBD1,TGTGCTAGTGGTTTCGGACAGGGACTGTTCTTC,CASGFGQGLFF
once,TRBV25-1,13,TRBJ2-7,-,TGTGCCAGCAGTGGGGGGGAAATGTACGAGCAGTACTTC,CASSGGEMYEQYF
-,TRBV7-3,15,TRBJ2-1,-,TGTGCCAGCAGCTTTGGGCGTGGGAGTCAATATGAGCAGTTCTTC,CASSFGRGSQYEQFF
-,TRBV18,15,TRBJ1-5,-,TGTGCCAGCTCACCAGGAGGGACTTACAGTCAGCCCCAGCATTTT,CASSPGGTYSQPQHF
once,TRBV6-4,14,TRBJ1-5,-,TGTGCCAGCATTAGCCGCTATAGCAATCAGCCCCAGCATTTT,CASISRYSNQPQHF
-,TRBV7-9,15,TRBJ2-3,-,TGTGCCAGCAGCCCGACGGGTTCAAGCACAGATACGCAGTATTTT,CASSPTGSSTDTQYF
-,TRBV3-1/TRBV3-2,14,TRBJ1-6,-,TGTGCCAGCAGCCAGGAGGGCCGCTATTCACCCCTCCACTTT,CASSQEGRYSPLHF
-,TRBV14,18,TRBJ2-7,TRBD1,TGTGCCAGCAGCCCAACTCAGGGGACAGCCGCAAACTCCTACGAGCAGTACTTC,CASSPTQGTAANSYEQYF
few,TRBV28,12,TRBJ2-1,-,TGTGCCACCTCATCCGGGACATTGTATCAGTTCTTC,CATSSGTLYQFF
-,TRBV5-1,15,TRBJ2-3,TRBD2,TGCGCCAGCATCCTTAGCGGGAGGGGGACAGATACGCAGTATTTT,CASILSGRGTDTQYF
once,TRBV6-9,15,TRBJ1-5,-,TGTGCCAGCAGTTACCAACCGGACAGAAAGCAGCCCCAGCATTTT,CASSYQPDRKQPQHF
-,TRBV2,12,TRBJ2-5,-,TGTGCCAGCAGGCGGGGAGCGGAGACCCAGTACTTC,CASRRGAETQYF
-,TRBV14,15,TRBJ2-2,-,TGTGCCAGCAGCCAGAGAGAGAGGAACACCGGGGAGCTGTTTTTT,CASSQRERNTGELFF
-,TRBV11-2,12,TRBJ1-2,-,TGTGCCAGCAGCTCGTTAGCTCATGGCTACACCTTC,CASSSLAHGYTF
once,TRBV5-1,14,TRBJ1-2,-,TGCGCCAGCAGCTTGGGGTCAGTTAACTATGGCTACACCTTC,CASSLGSVNYGYTF
-,TRBV18,16,TRBJ1-4,TRBD1,TGTGCCAGCTCACCGGACAGGGGGCATCTGAATGAAAAACTGTTTTTT,CASSPDRGHLNEKLFF
-,TRBV6-5,16,TRBJ2-7,TRBD1,TGTGCCAGCAGTTATAGTTTAGGGAGACAGGGAACCGAGCAGTACTTC,CASSYSLGRQGTEQYF
-,TRBV28,17,TRBJ2-3,TRBD2,TGTGCCAGCAGTTTATACACTACTAGCGGGAAAGGGGATACGCAGTATTTT,CASSLYTTSGKGDTQYF
-,TRBV6-1,14,TRBJ2-7,-,TGTGCCAGCAGTGAAGAAAATAGGGAGGACGAGCAGTACTTC,CASSEENREDEQYF
-,TRBV28,16,TRBJ1-1,-,TGTGCCAGCAGCCTGGGTGGGGATGACAGGACAAGGGGAGCTTTCTTT,CASSLGGDDRTRGAFF
-,TRBV14,20,TRBJ1-1,-,TGTGCCAGCAGCCAAATTATAGGCCCTTACAGGGTCTACCGCGGCACTGAAGCTTTCTTT,CASSQIIGPYRVYRGTEAFF